Listed here are 28 T cell receptor beta chains from one sample, sequenced in a study of shared clonotypes between healthy human individuals. Method: immunoSEQ multiplex PCR; TCRdb's copy keeps in-frame clones and lacks some. Among some 2.4 million clones listed, roughly 93% were seen once. Input material: naive CD4+ T cells from PBMCs. The subset was: CD45RA+ positively selected. The receptors were sampled from a man aged 18-30 years in good health. Some clones in this sample may be carry-over from other donors' samples.

The gene calls are TRBV5-4 and TRBJ2-2; D is perhaps TRBD1 (5 bases). Trimming took 4 bases from V and 5 from J, leaving 18 bases between them. The CDR3 runs 16 residues. Germline V gene data show CDR1 as SGHNT and CDR2 as YYREEE (reference sequence). Here the CDR3 DNA reads TGTGCCAGCAGCCCCTATGGGTCAGGGCAGACCGGGGAGCTGTTTTTT. Translating it yields CASSPYGSGQTGELFF. The variable domain in full, with the rest retrieved from reference TRBV5-4 and TRBJ2-2, is ETGVTQSPTHLIKTRGQQVTLRCSSQSGHNTVSWYQQALGQGPQFIFQYYREEENGRGNFPPRFSGLQFPNYSSELNVNALELDDSALYLCASSPYGSGQTGELFFGEGSRLTVL.

The chain joins TRBV19 to TRBJ2-1; D is undetermined. The V gene lost 8 bases and the J gene lost 8 bases, with 16 bases spanning the gap. The CDR3 contains 13 residues. The germline V gene has CDR1 LNHDA and CDR2 SQIVND (reference sequence). The CDR3 DNA sequence: TGTGCCAGTCGTGACACTGCTGAAGATGAGCAGTTCTTC. This codes for CASRDTAEDEQFF.

The gene calls are TRBV6-1 and TRBJ1-4; 8 bases fit TRBD1. CDR1 and CDR2 from the germline V gene are MNHNS and SASEGT. The V segment lost 5 bases and the J segment 8 bases; nucleotides outside the gene matches: 10. This CDR3 is built from 15 residues. CDR3 DNA sequence: TGTGCCAGCAGTCCCACAGGGGGTCTCCGGGAAAAACTGTTTTTT. Its translation: CASSPTGGLREKLFF.

V is TRBV11-1 and J is TRBJ2-1, with 8 bases fitting TRBD2. Trimming took 5 bases from V and 8 from J; bases not matched to a gene: 14. CDR1 SGHAT and CDR2 FQDESV come from the germline V gene (reference sequence). This CDR3 has 16 residues. The CDR3 spells CASSRSGTRAYDEQFF. Written as DNA, the CDR3 is TGTGCCAGCAGCCGTTCCGGGACTAGGGCATACGATGAGCAGTTCTTC.

This chain uses TRBV7-7 with TRBJ2-1, with D uncertain. The V gene's germline CDR1 is SSHAT and CDR2 FNYEAQ (reference sequence). The CDR3 length is 14 residues. The V gene lost 1 base and the J gene lost 3 bases, with 7 bases spanning the gap. CDR3 coding DNA: TGTGCCAGCAGCTTAGGGAGAGACTACAATGAGCAGTTCTTC. Its protein is CASSLGRDYNEQFF.

As concerns this clone: Other DNA sequences from this sample encode an identical CDR3 as well. The chain couples TRBV6-5 to TRBJ2-1, with D possibly being TRBD2 (5 bases). Trimming took off 2 bases at V and 0 bases at J, with 8 bases between the two ends. CDR1 and CDR2 (germline): MNHEY, SVGAGI. The CDR3 contains 15 residues. The CDR3 reads CASSYGRSSYNEQFF. Written as DNA, the CDR3 is TGTGCCAGCAGTTACGGGAGAAGCTCCTACAATGAGCAGTTCTTC.

V is TRBV28 and J is TRBJ1-1, with D tentatively TRBD1 (5 bases). The V and J ends lost 7 bases and 4 bases respectively, with 19 bases between them. The CDR3 runs to 15 residues. The V gene's germline CDR1 is MDHEN and CDR2 SYDVKM. The CDR3 DNA sequence: TGTGCCAGCACCCGACTGGGAGCTAGGGGCACTGAAGCTTTCTTT. This translates into CASTRLGARGTEAFF.

The chain links TRBV5-1 to TRBJ2-7; no definite D call. Per the germline V gene, CDR1 is SGHRS and CDR2 is YFSETQ. Trimming removed 2 bases at V and 0 bases at J, with 6 bases between. The CDR3 has 13 residues. Here the CDR3 reads CASSFDTSYEQYF. The CDR3 DNA reads TGCGCCAGCAGCTTTGACACCTCCTACGAGCAGTACTTC.

The rearrangement joins TRBV28 to TRBJ1-4; the match to TRBD1 covers 9 bases. This CDR3 is built from 14 residues. Germline lookup yields CDR1 MDHEN and CDR2 SYDVKM. V trimming: 4 bases; J trimming: 7 bases; junction bases outside the gene matches: 4. The chain's CDR3 is CASSSRQGGEKLFF. The CDR3 region has the DNA TGTGCCAGCAGTTCGCGACAGGGGGGTGAAAAACTGTTTTTT.

The CDR3 DNA reads as TGTGCCAGCAGCTTGACAGGGGGGAATGAGCAGTTCTTC. This sequence encodes CASSLTGGNEQFF. V usage is TRBV7-6 and J usage is TRBJ2-1, with TRBD1 matching over 9 bases. CDR1 and CDR2 (germline): SGHVS, FNYEAQ. Trimming took 3 bases from V and 7 from J; bases not matched to a gene: 1. This CDR3 contains 13 residues.

The rearrangement links TRBV15 to TRBJ1-5; no firm D call. Germline V CDR1 and CDR2: LNHNV, YYDKDF (reference sequence). Trimming shortened V by 1 base and J by 7 bases, and 5 bases separated the two germline ends. This CDR3 contains 12 residues. CDR3 DNA: TGTGCCACCAGCAGAGGGGTCCAGCCCCAGCATTTT. Its translation is CATSRGVQPQHF.

The chain combines TRBV2 with TRBJ2-1; D is uncertain. Germline loops: CDR1 SNHLY, CDR2 FYNNEI. The CDR3 totals 12 residues. The ends were cut back, 6 bases at V and 8 bases at J, with 11 bases in the middle. The CDR3 loop is CASRTEGDEQFF. The CDR3 region has the DNA TGTGCCAGCAGGACCGAAGGTGATGAGCAGTTCTTC.

As for this clone: Within the sample, other DNA sequences also encode this same CDR3. The rearrangement joins TRBV5-1 to TRBJ2-7; D remains ambiguous. The CDR3 has 14 residues. V lost 0 bases to trimming and J lost 4 bases, with 11 bases between them. Germline V CDR1 and CDR2: SGHRS, YFSETQ. CDR3 DNA: TGCGCCAGCAGCTTGGGCAGTTCGCTGTACGAGCAGTACTTC. It yields the protein CASSLGSSLYEQYF.

The chain couples TRBV7-2 to TRBJ2-7; D gene uncertain. Trimming shortened V by 5 bases and J by 2 bases, and 7 bases separated the two germline ends. The germline V gene has CDR1 SGHTA and CDR2 FQGNSA. The CDR3 has 12 amino acids. The DNA for the CDR3 is TGTGCCAGCAGCCCTGGCCCCTACGAGCAGTACTTC. Amino acid sequence: CASSPGPYEQYF.

In this sample, this clone turned up a few times. The rearrangement uses TRBV29-1 and TRBJ1-1; D is unresolved. The V end was cut by 7 bases, the J end by 0 bases, with 9 bases between. Germline V CDR1 and CDR2: SQVTM, ANQGSEA. This CDR3 region has 12 residues. The CDR3 DNA is TGCAGCGCCTCGGGCATGAACACTGAAGCTTTCTTT. It specifies CSASGMNTEAFF.

This rearrangement joins TRBV18 to TRBJ1-1, with D maybe TRBD1 (5 bases). The germline gives CDR1 KGHSH, CDR2 LQKENI. The CDR3 consists of 17 residues. V was cut by 3 bases and J by 3 bases, with 20 bases left in between. CDR3 region: CASSPRARVGVDTEAFF. CDR3 bases: TGTGCCAGCTCACCTAGGGCCAGGGTAGGCGTGGACACTGAAGCTTTCTTT.

Details on this clone: In the same sample, other DNA sequences code for this CDR3. The chain combines TRBV11-2 with TRBJ2-7, with 11 bases lining up with TRBD1. Trimming cost V 5 bases and J 1 base; bases outside gene matches: 1. The CDR3 sequence is 14 residues long. The germline gives CDR1 SGHAT, CDR2 FQNNGV. CDR3 sequence: CASSRDRGSYEQYF. DNA for the CDR3: TGTGCCAGCAGCCGGGACAGGGGGTCCTACGAGCAGTACTTC. The full variable domain, rest sourced from reference TRBV11-2 and TRBJ2-7, is EAGVAQSPRYKIIEKRQSVAFWCNPISGHATLYWYQQILGQGPKLLIQFQNNGVVDDSQLPKDRFSAERLKGVDSTLKIQPAKLEDSAVYLCASSRDRGSYEQYFGPGTRLTVT.

The V call is TRBV9, the J call TRBJ2-3; D gene unclear. Germline V gives CDR1 SGDLS, CDR2 YYNGEE. The CDR3 has 15 residues. Trimming left V 4 bases short and J 0 bases short, with 12 bases between. For the CDR3, the DNA is TGTGCCAGCAGCTTAGGCCCGGGCAGCACAGATACGCAGTATTTT. It translates to CASSLGPGSTDTQYF.

The rearrangement uses TRBV28 and TRBJ2-7; 11 nucleotides match TRBD2. The trim removed 5 bases at V and 4 bases at J, leaving 4 bases unmatched. Germline V lookup: CDR1 MDHEN, CDR2 SYDVKM. The CDR3 length is 14 residues. Here the CDR3 DNA reads TGTGCCAGCAGTAAACTAGCGGGAGCTTACGAGCAGTACTTC. It translates to CASSKLAGAYEQYF.

The CDR3 DNA is TGTGCCAGCAGTGACACCGGCGGGAGGGGTAGGAGCACAGATACGCAGTATTTT. It encodes CASSDTGGRGRSTDTQYF. The chain carries TRBV2 and TRBJ2-3, with TRBD2 identical over 9 bases. Germline V CDR1 and CDR2: SNHLY, FYNNEI. CDR3 length: 18 amino acids. The V gene end was trimmed by 3 bases and the J gene end by 0 bases; junction bases not matched to a gene: 10. The variable domain in full, with the rest retrieved from reference TRBV2 and TRBJ2-3, is EPEVTQTPSHQVTQMGQEVILRCVPISNHLYFYWYRQILGQKVEFLVSFYNNEISEKSEIFDDQFSVERPDGSNFTLKIRSTKLEDSAMYFCASSDTGGRGRSTDTQYFGPGTRLTVL.

The rearrangement joins TRBV27 to TRBJ1-2, with D perhaps TRBD1 (5 bases). The CDR3 contains 17 residues. Trimming stripped 2 bases from V and 0 bases from J, with 16 bases between. CDR1 and CDR2 (germline): MNHEY, SMNVEV (reference sequence). In DNA, the CDR3 is TGTGCCAGCAGTTTAGGTGGGTTGAGGGACGCTAACTATGGCTACACCTTC. Its translation is CASSLGGLRDANYGYTF.

The chain couples TRBV2 to TRBJ2-5, with unresolved D. The CDR3 sequence is 11 residues long. V was trimmed by 8 bases and J by 5 bases, leaving 9 bases between them. Germline V CDR1 and CDR2: SNHLY, FYNNEI. CDR3 loop: CASGPEETQYF. The CDR3, as DNA: TGTGCCAGCGGGCCCGAGGAGACCCAGTACTTC.

The J gene is TRBJ1-2, the V gene TRBV18, with 7 bases fitting TRBD1. Germline V CDR1 and CDR2: KGHSH, LQKENI. Trimming cost V 3 bases and J 8 bases; bases outside gene matches: 9. CDR3 length equals 14 residues. This CDR3 reads CASSPSGQQRGYTF. In nucleotides, the CDR3 is TGTGCCAGCTCACCTTCGGGACAGCAAAGGGGCTACACCTTC. The full variable domain, its missing parts supplied by reference TRBV18 and TRBJ1-2, is NAGVMQNPRHLVRRRGQEARLRCSPMKGHSHVYWYRQLPEEGLKFMVYLQKENIIDESGMPKERFSAEFPKEGPSILRIQQVVRGDSAAYFCASSPSGQQRGYTFGSGTRLTVV.

This chain connects TRBV6-1 to TRBJ2-3; 11 positions agree with TRBD2. This CDR3 spans 15 amino acids. From germline, CDR1 is MNHNS and CDR2 SASEGT. V dropped 6 bases and J dropped 4; count of bases not matched to a gene: 6. CDR3 amino acids: CASRILAGVADTQYF. The CDR3 DNA follows: TGTGCCAGCAGGATACTAGCGGGAGTCGCAGATACGCAGTATTTT.

The chain carries TRBV28 and TRBJ2-7; D gene uncertain. V was pared by 6 bases and J by 5 bases, with 8 bases between. Germline V gene data show CDR1 as MDHEN and CDR2 as SYDVKM. CDR3 length: 11 amino acids. CDR3: CASSASHEQYF. For the CDR3, the DNA is TGTGCCAGCAGCGCGAGCCACGAGCAGTACTTC.

The chain uses TRBV10-2 and TRBJ2-1, with 7 positions matching TRBD2. From germline, CDR1 is WSHSY and CDR2 SAAADI. J was trimmed by 15 bases and V by 0 bases; bases with no gene match: 8. There are 13 residues in the CDR3. CDR3 loop: CASSESIRTGGFF. Here the CDR3 DNA reads TGCGCCAGCAGTGAGTCTATAAGGACGGGGGGGTTCTTC.

This rearrangement joins TRBV7-2 to TRBJ2-1; 9 nucleotides line up with TRBD2. Germline-derived CDR1 and CDR2 are SGHTA and FQGNSA. The CDR3 has 16 amino acids. Trimming removed 5 bases from V and 8 bases from J; junction bases left unmatched: 13. CDR3 bases: TGTGCCAGCAGCCCGGCCCTGGGACTAGCTGGCCATGAGCAGTTCTTC. Its translation: CASSPALGLAGHEQFF.

CDR3 in amino acids: CASSAHPFLEQYF. Here the CDR3 DNA reads TGTGCCAGCAGTGCCCATCCGTTCCTCGAGCAGTACTTC. This rearrangement joins TRBV6-1 to TRBJ2-7; D remains unclear. The V end lost 4 bases, the J end lost 6 bases, and 13 bases lay between the germline ends. Per germline, CDR1 MNHNS and CDR2 SASEGT. CDR3 length: 13 amino acids.